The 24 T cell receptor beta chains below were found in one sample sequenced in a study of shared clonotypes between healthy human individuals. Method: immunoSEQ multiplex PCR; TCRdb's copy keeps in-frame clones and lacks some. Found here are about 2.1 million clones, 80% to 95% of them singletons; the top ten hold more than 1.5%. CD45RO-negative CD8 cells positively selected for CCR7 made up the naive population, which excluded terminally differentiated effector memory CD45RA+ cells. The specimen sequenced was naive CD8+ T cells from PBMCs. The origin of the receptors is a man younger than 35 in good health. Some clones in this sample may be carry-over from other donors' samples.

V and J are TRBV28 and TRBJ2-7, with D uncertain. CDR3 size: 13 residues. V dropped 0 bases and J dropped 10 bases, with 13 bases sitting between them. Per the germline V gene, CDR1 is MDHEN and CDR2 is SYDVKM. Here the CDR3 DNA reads TGTGCCAGCAGTTTATGGGGCCCCAGTCATCAGTACTTC. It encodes CASSLWGPSHQYF. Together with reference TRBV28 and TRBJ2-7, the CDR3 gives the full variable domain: DVKVTQSSRYLVKRTGEKVFLECVQDMDHENMFWYRQDPGLGLRLIYFSYDVKMKEKGDIPEGYSVSREKKERFSLILESASTNQTSMYLCASSLWGPSHQYFGPGTRLTVT.

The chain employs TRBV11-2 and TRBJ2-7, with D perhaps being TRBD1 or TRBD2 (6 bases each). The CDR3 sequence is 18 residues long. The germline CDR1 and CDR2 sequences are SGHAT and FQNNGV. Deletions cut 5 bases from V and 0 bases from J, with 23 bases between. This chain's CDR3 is CASSLSMRRGLLSYEQYF. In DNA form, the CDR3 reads TGTGCCAGCAGCCTCTCCATGCGCAGGGGACTCCTCTCCTACGAGCAGTACTTC. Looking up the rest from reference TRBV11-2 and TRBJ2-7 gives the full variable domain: EAGVAQSPRYKIIEKRQSVAFWCNPISGHATLYWYQQILGQGPKLLIQFQNNGVVDDSQLPKDRFSAERLKGVDSTLKIQPAKLEDSAVYLCASSLSMRRGLLSYEQYFGPGTRLTVT.

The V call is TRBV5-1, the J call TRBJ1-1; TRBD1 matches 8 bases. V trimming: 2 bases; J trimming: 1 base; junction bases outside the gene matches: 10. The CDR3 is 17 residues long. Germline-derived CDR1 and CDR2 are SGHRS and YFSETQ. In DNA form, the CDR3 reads TGCGCCAGCAGCTTTCCAGGGGGCGCCATGGGGAACACTGAAGCTTTCTTT. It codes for CASSFPGGAMGNTEAFF.

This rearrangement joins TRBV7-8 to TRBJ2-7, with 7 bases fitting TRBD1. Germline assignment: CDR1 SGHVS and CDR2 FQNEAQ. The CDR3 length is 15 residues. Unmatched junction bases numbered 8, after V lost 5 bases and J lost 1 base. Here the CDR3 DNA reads TGTGCCAGCAGCCACCGGGACAGCGGATCCTACGAGCAGTACTTC. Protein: CASSHRDSGSYEQYF. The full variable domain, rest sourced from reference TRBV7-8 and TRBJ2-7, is GAGVSQSPRYKVAKRGQDVALRCDPISGHVSLFWYQQALGQGPEFLTYFQNEAQLDKSGLPSDRFFAERPEGSVSTLKIQRTQQEDSAVYLCASSHRDSGSYEQYFGPGTRLTVT.

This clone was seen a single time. In DNA form, the CDR3 reads TGTGCCAGCAGTTTAAATCGCCGGTGGAGCTCCTACGAGCAGTACTTC. Amino acids: CASSLNRRWSSYEQYF. The chain has TRBV27 and TRBJ2-7; no reliable D call. This CDR3 contains 16 residues. CDR1 and CDR2 (germline): MNHEY, SMNVEV (reference sequence). The V end lost 2 bases, the J end lost 0 bases, and 14 bases lay between the germline ends.

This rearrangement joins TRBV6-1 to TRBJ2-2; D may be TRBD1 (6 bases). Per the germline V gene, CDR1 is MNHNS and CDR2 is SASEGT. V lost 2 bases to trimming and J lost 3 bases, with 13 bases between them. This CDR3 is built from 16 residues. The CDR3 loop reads CASSESNRADTGELFF. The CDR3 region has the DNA TGTGCCAGCAGTGAAAGTAACAGGGCGGACACCGGGGAGCTGTTTTTT.

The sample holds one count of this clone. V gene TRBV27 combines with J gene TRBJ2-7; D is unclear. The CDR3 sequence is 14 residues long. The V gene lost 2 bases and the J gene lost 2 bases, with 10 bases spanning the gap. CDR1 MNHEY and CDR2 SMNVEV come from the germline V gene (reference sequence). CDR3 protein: CASSLLRTPYEQYF. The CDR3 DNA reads TGTGCCAGCAGTTTACTCCGTACGCCCTACGAGCAGTACTTC.

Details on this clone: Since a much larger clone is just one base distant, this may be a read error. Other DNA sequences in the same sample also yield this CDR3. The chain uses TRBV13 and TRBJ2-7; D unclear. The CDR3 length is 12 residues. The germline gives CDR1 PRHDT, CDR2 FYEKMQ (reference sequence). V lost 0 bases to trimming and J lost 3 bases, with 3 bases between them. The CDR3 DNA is TGTGCCAGCAGCTTAGGGGGCTACGAGCAGTACTTC. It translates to CASSLGGYEQYF.

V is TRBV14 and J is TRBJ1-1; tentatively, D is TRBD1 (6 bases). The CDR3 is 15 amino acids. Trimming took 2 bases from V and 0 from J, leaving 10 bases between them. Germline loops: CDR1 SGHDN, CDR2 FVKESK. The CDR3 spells CASSQHGGLNTEAFF. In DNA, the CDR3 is TGTGCCAGCAGCCAACATGGGGGCTTGAACACTGAAGCTTTCTTT. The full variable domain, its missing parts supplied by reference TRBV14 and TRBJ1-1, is EAGVTQFPSHSVIEKGQTVTLRCDPISGHDNLYWYRRVMGKEIKFLLHFVKESKQDESGMPNNRFLAERTGGTYSTLKVQPAELEDSGVYFCASSQHGGLNTEAFFGQGTRLTVV.

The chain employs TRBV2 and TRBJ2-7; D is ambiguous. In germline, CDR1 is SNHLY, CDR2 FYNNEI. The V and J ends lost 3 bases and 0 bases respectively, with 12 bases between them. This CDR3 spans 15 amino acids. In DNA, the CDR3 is TGTGCCAGCAGTGACTGGGATGGATCCTCCTACGAGCAGTACTTC. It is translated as CASSDWDGSSYEQYF.

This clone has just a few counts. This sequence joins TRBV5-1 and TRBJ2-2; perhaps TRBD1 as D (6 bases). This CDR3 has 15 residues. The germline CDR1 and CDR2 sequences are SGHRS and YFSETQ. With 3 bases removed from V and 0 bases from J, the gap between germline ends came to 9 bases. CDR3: CASSSGASNTGELFF. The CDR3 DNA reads TGCGCCAGCAGCTCAGGGGCTTCGAACACCGGGGAGCTGTTTTTT. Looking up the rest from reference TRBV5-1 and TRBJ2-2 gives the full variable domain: KAGVTQTPRYLIKTRGQQVTLSCSPISGHRSVSWYQQTPGQGLQFLFEYFSETQRNKGNFPGRFSGRQFSNSRSEMNVSTLELGDSALYLCASSSGASNTGELFFGEGSRLTVL.

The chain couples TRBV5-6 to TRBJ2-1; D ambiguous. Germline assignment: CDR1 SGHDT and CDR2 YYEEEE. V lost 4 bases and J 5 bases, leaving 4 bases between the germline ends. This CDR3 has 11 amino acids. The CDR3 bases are TGTGCCAGCAGCGGTAACAATGAGCAGTTCTTC. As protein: CASSGNNEQFF.

CDR3 loop: CASSPTGTGGRSNQPQHF. DNA of the CDR3: TGTGCCAGCAGTCCGACCGGGACAGGGGGTCGAAGCAATCAGCCCCAGCATTTT. The V gene is TRBV27, the J gene TRBJ1-5; 11 nucleotides match TRBD1. The CDR3 spans 18 residues. The V segment lost 5 bases and the J segment 1 base; nucleotides outside the gene matches: 10. The germline V gene has CDR1 MNHEY and CDR2 SMNVEV (reference sequence).

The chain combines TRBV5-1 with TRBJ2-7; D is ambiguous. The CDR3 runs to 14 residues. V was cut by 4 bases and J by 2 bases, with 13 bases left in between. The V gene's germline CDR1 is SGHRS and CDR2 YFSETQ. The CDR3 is CASSHEGLPYEQYF. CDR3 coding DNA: TGCGCCAGCAGCCATGAAGGCTTGCCCTACGAGCAGTACTTC.

CDR3 DNA sequence: TGTGCCAGCAGCGTAGATGGCGGGAGGCGCGGGCTGAGTGAGCAGTTCTTC. Its translation is CASSVDGGRRGLSEQFF. This chain uses TRBV9 with TRBJ2-1; 8 bases agree with TRBD2. Germline assignment: CDR1 SGDLS and CDR2 YYNGEE. CDR3 length: 17 amino acids. The V segment lost 0 bases and the J segment 9 bases; nucleotides outside the gene matches: 14.

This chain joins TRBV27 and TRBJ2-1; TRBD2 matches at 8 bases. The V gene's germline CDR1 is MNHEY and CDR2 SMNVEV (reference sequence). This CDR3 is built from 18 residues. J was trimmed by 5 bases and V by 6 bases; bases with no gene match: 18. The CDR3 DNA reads TGTGCCAGCAGCCTACCTACCCCACGCGGGGGGCCCCACAATGAGCAGTTCTTC. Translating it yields CASSLPTPRGGPHNEQFF.

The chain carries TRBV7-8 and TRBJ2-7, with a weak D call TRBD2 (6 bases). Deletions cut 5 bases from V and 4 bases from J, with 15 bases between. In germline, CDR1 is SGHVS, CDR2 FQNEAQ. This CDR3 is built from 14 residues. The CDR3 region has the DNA TGTGCCAGCAGCACGGCGCGGGGAGATTACGAGCAGTACTTC. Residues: CASSTARGDYEQYF.

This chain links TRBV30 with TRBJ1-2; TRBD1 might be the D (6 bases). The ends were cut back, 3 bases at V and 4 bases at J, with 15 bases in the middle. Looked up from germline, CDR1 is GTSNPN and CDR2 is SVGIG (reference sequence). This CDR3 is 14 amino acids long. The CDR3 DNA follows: TGTGCCTGGAGGTCCCGGGACACACTCTATGGCTACACCTTC. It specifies CAWRSRDTLYGYTF. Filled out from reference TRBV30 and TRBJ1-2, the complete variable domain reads SQTIHQWPATLVQPVGSPLSLECTVEGTSNPNLYWYRQAAGRGLQLLFYSVGIGQISSEVPQNLSASRPQDRQFILSSKKLLLSDSGFYLCAWRSRDTLYGYTFGSGTRLTVV.

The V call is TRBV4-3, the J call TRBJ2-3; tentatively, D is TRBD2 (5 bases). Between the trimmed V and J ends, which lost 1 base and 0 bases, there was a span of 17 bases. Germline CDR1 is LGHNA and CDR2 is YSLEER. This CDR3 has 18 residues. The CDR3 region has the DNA TGCGCCAGCAGCCAAGTCCGCCCCCCTAGCCTTAGCACAGATACGCAGTATTTT. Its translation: CASSQVRPPSLSTDTQYF.

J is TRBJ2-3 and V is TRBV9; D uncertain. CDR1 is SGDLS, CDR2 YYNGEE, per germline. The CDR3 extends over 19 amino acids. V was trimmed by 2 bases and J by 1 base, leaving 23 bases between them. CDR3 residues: CASSVPVSQFDGGTDTQYF. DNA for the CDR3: TGTGCCAGCAGCGTCCCGGTTAGTCAATTCGATGGAGGCACAGATACGCAGTATTTT. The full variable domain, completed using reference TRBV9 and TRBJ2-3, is DSGVTQTPKHLITATGQRVTLRCSPRSGDLSVYWYQQSLDQGLQFLIQYYNGEERAKGNILERFSAQQFPDLHSELNLSSLELGDSALYFCASSVPVSQFDGGTDTQYFGPGTRLTVL.

The DNA for the CDR3 is TGTGCCAGCAGTCCCTGGACAGGAGGAAACACCATATATTTT. It is translated as CASSPWTGGNTIYF. The chain joins TRBV27 to TRBJ1-3; 7 nucleotides match TRBD1. The CDR3 is 14 amino acids. With 5 bases clipped from V and 4 bases from J, the junction kept 5 bases outside the gene matches. Germline CDR1 and CDR2: MNHEY and SMNVEV (reference sequence).

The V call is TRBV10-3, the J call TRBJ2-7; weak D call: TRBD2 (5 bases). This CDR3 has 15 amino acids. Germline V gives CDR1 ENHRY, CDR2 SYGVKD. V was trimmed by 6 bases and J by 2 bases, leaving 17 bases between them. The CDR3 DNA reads TGTGCCATCAGGCGGAGGACTCCAGAGACCTACGAGCAGTACTTC. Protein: CAIRRRTPETYEQYF.

In DNA, the CDR3 is TGTGCCAGCAGTCAAGAGATTGGACAGGGACCCATGTGGAATGAGCAGTTCTTC. Amino acid sequence: CASSQEIGQGPMWNEQFF. The chain uses TRBV28 and TRBJ2-1; 8 bases are shared with TRBD1. J lost 7 bases, V lost 5 bases, and 19 bases had no gene match. Germline CDR1 reads MDHEN; CDR2 reads SYDVKM. The CDR3 totals 18 residues. Together with reference TRBV28 and TRBJ2-1, the CDR3 gives the full variable domain: DVKVTQSSRYLVKRTGEKVFLECVQDMDHENMFWYRQDPGLGLRLIYFSYDVKMKEKGDIPEGYSVSREKKERFSLILESASTNQTSMYLCASSQEIGQGPMWNEQFFGPGTRLTVL.

The DNA for the CDR3 is TGTGCCAGCAGCCCGGGACAGGCCCGGCCTCACGAGCAGTACTTC. Translation: CASSPGQARPHEQYF. V and J are TRBV9 and TRBJ2-7, with 8 positions matching TRBD1. Germline-derived CDR1 and CDR2 are SGDLS and YYNGEE. V was pared by 4 bases and J by 5 bases, with 11 bases of the junction left unmatched. The CDR3 totals 15 residues.